This passage covers 8 T cell receptor beta chains from one sample sequenced in a study of T-cell reconstitution after alpha-beta-depleted transplantation in children. Preparation of the TCRbeta library used unique molecular identifiers. From the PCR reads, TCRdb called clonotypes with MiXCR, one entry per CDR3 protein. Counted here are around 530,000 distinct CDR3 sequences, approximately 30% occurring once; the ten biggest clones make up 2% to 2.5%. This specimen consisted of PBMCs from the stem cell graft donor, obtained from the stem cell graft. The receptors derive from a human donor who donated a stem cell graft to a child with aplastic anemia.

This clonotype was detected a few times. This sequence joins TRBV29-1 and TRBJ2-7; no clear D. The CDR3 extends over 11 amino acids. Germline V CDR1 and CDR2: SQVTM, ANQGSEA. V lost 3 bases to trimming and J lost 4 bases, with 7 bases between them. The CDR3 reads CSVDWQYEQYF. DNA for the CDR3: TGCAGCGTTGATTGGCAGTACGAGCAGTACTTC.

The chain joins TRBV7-8 to TRBJ2-7; D not resolved. Trimming pared 0 bases from V and 2 bases from J, leaving 2 bases between. The CDR3 consists of 12 residues. CDR1 and CDR2 from the germline V gene are SGHVS and FQNEAQ. Here the CDR3 reads CASSLAAYEQYF. CDR3 coding DNA: TGTGCCAGCAGCTTAGCGGCCTACGAGCAGTACTTC.

The V gene is TRBV7-2, the J gene TRBJ2-1; maybe TRBD1 (5 bases). Germline V lookup: CDR1 SGHTA, CDR2 FQGNSA. Trimming cost V 1 base and J 7 bases, with 5 bases left between them. The CDR3 totals 12 residues. CDR3 residues: CASSLDRNEQFF. CDR3 in DNA: TGTGCCAGCAGCTTAGACAGGAATGAGCAGTTCTTC.

This clonotype was counted between two and nine times. The chain employs TRBV9 and TRBJ2-2; TRBD2 is a possible D gene (6 bases). The length of the CDR3 is 17 residues. The germline V gene encodes CDR1 SGDLS and CDR2 YYNGEE. V dropped 0 bases and J dropped 7 bases, with 19 bases sitting between them. The CDR3 protein is CASSVVSVTAGSGELFF. DNA of the CDR3: TGTGCCAGCAGCGTAGTAAGCGTGACTGCCGGGAGCGGGGAGCTGTTTTTT.

The CDR3, as DNA: TGTGCCAGCAGTTACGACGGGACAGGGGGCGAAGTTATGGTAGATGAGCAGTTCTTC. It yields the protein CASSYDGTGGEVMVDEQFF. The chain joins TRBV6-2 or TRBV6-3 to TRBJ2-1, with TRBD1 matching over 12 bases. The germline CDR1 and CDR2 sequences are MNHEY and SVGEGT. The ends lost 2 bases at V and 8 bases at J; junction bases unmatched: 16. This CDR3 comprises 19 residues.

This clonotype was counted between two and nine times. J is TRBJ2-5 and V is TRBV24-1, with a possible D match to TRBD1 (6 bases). Germline-derived CDR1 and CDR2 are KGHDR and SFDVKD. V lost 3 bases and J lost 4, with 11 bases in between. The CDR3 loop spans 14 amino acids. The CDR3 DNA reads as TGTGCCACCAGTGATACAGGGATGGGAGAGACCCAGTACTTC. Translating gives CATSDTGMGETQYF.

The CDR3 DNA reads as TGTGCCAGCAGCGTAGCAGGGTTCAATGAGCAGTTCTTC. Protein sequence: CASSVAGFNEQFF. The rearrangement uses TRBV9 and TRBJ2-1; perhaps TRBD1 as D (5 bases). This CDR3 contains 13 residues. Germline CDR1 SGDLS, CDR2 YYNGEE. The germline V and J ends were trimmed by 0 bases and 6 bases, with 7 bases remaining between them.

The rearrangement uses TRBV6-1 and TRBJ2-1; 8 bases agree with TRBD2. The CDR3 is 16 amino acids. V was clipped by 6 bases and J by 4 bases; unmatched bases: 11. Germline assignment: CDR1 MNHNS and CDR2 SASEGT. The CDR3 loop is CASRGSGTGVYNEQFF. The CDR3 DNA reads TGTGCCAGCAGGGGTAGCGGGACGGGGGTTTACAATGAGCAGTTCTTC.